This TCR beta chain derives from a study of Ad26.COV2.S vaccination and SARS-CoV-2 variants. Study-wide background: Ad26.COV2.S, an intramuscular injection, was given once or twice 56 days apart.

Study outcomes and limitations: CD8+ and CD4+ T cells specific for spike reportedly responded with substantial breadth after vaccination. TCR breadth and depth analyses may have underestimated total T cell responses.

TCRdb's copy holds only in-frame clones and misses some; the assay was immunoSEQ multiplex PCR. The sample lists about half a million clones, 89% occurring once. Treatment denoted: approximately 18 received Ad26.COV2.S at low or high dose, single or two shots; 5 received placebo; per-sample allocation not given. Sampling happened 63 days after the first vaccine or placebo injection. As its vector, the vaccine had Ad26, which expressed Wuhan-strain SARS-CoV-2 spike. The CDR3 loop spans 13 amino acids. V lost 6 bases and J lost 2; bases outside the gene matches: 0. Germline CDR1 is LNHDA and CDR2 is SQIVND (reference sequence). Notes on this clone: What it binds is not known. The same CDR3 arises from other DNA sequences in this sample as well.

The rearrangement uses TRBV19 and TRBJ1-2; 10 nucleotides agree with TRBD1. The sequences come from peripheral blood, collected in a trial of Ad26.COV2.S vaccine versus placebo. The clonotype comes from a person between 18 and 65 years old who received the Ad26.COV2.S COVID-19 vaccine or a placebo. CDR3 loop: CASRDRGNYGYTF. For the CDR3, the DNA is TGTGCCAGTAGGGACAGGGGGAACTATGGCTACACCTTC.